Sequencing of this T cell receptor (beta chain) was carried out in a study of identical twins. Study conclusions and caveats: The study reached conclusions through statistical analysis that was cross-sectional, not following the same donors.

MiXCR, applied by TCRdb to the 5' RACE reads, yields one record per CDR3 protein. The data show around 95,000 distinct CDR3 sequences, just under 6% seen once. This clonotype showed up many times. The antigen is unknown. The germline CDR1 and CDR2 sequences are DFQATT and SNEGSKA (reference sequence). The CDR3 extends over 15 amino acids. Germline trimming cut 6 bases from V and 3 bases from J; bases unmatched to any gene: 11. This clonotype originated in a woman in her forties or fifties in good health. The sequencing sample was made of memory T cells sorted from blood. The chain is built from TRBV20-1 and TRBJ2-3, with 8 bases identical to TRBD2. CDR3 coding DNA: TGCAGTGCCCCGGATCCGCGGGAGGCGACAGATACGCAGTATTTT. Protein sequence: CSAPDPREATDTQYF.